This is a list of T cell receptor beta chains from one sample in a study of human T cells and chemical hapten exposure. Using its own MiXCR run on the RACE reads, TCRdb lists one record per CDR3 protein. The repertoire has some 400,000 distinct CDR3 sequences, 4.8% of them found once; the top ten carry around 2.3%. Material: whole blood, obtained in connection with sensitization to the hapten diphenylcyclopropenone (DPC). The receptors come from a woman between 45 and 65 years old with alopecia areata. Some clones in this sample may be carry-over from other donors' samples. Both conserved end residues are part of each CDR3. The D gene is left open where the match is weak. The size entry is marked missing in some rows and otherwise reads once, few, many or a size class.

V: TRBV20-1; J: TRBJ2-7; length: 18; size: few; D: TRBD2; DNA: TGCAGTGCTAGCCGCGGGCTAGCGGGAGGCCCGAGCTCCTACGAGCAGTACTTC; CDR3: CSASRGLAGGPSSYEQYF
V: TRBV2; J: TRBJ2-7; length: 17; size: few; D: TRBD1; DNA: TGTGCCAGCAGTGAAAGGACAGGGGGTGTTAGCTCCTACGAGCAGTACTTC; CDR3: CASSERTGGVSSYEQYF
V: TRBV20-1; J: TRBJ1-1; length: 15; size: few; D: TRBD1; DNA: TGCAGTGTTCGGACAGGGCGAGGGGTAGGCACTGAAGCTTTCTTT; CDR3: CSVRTGRGVGTEAFF
V: TRBV4-3; J: TRBJ2-7; length: 15; size: few; D: NA; DNA: TGCGCCAGCAGCCAAGAAGGGGGAGCCTACTACGAGCAGTACTTC; CDR3: CASSQEGGAYYEQYF
V: TRBV5-1; J: TRBJ1-2; length: 14; size: many; D: NA; DNA: TGCGCCAGCAGCTTGGATGGGACCGCCTATGGCTACACCTTC; CDR3: CASSLDGTAYGYTF
V: TRBV28; J: TRBJ2-3; length: 14; size: many; D: NA; DNA: TGTGCCGGCCGCCCCACGGGGGGCACAGATACGCAGTATTTT; CDR3: CAGRPTGGTDTQYF
V: TRBV12-3/TRBV12-4; J: TRBJ2-5; length: 13; size: many; D: NA; DNA: TGTGCCAGCAGTTTAAGCGCACAAGAGACCCAGTACTTC; CDR3: CASSLSAQETQYF
V: TRBV12-3/TRBV12-4; J: TRBJ1-6; length: 16; size: many; D: NA; DNA: TGTGCCAGCAGCCCTGGATCGGGGGCGCCCAATTCACCCCTCCACTTT; CDR3: CASSPGSGAPNSPLHF
V: TRBV15; J: TRBJ2-3; length: 15; size: many; D: TRBD2; DNA: TGTGCCACCAGCAGAGAAAGCGGGGGCACAGATACGCAGTATTTT; CDR3: CATSRESGGTDTQYF
V: TRBV6-2/TRBV6-3; J: TRBJ2-2; length: 13; size: many; D: NA; DNA: TGTGCCAGCAGTTACGGATTGGCTCGGGAGCTGTTTTTT; CDR3: CASSYGLARELFF
V: TRBV4-3; J: TRBJ2-3; length: 15; size: NA; D: NA; DNA: TGCGCCAGCAGCCAAGAGACGCTGAGCACAGATACGCAGTATTTT; CDR3: CASSQETLSTDTQYF
V: TRBV27; J: TRBJ2-4; length: 16; size: many; D: NA; DNA: TGTGCCAGCAGTTTGGGGACACCGAGAGCCAAAAACATTCAGTACTTC; CDR3: CASSLGTPRAKNIQYF
V: TRBV20-1; J: TRBJ2-7; length: 14; size: few; D: NA; DNA: TGCAGTGCTAGTCCCCCCGGTCCCTCCTACGAGCAGTACTTC; CDR3: CSASPPGPSYEQYF
V: TRBV27; J: TRBJ2-3; length: 15; size: few; D: NA; DNA: TGTGCCAGCAGTTTTTTCGGGGCGAGCACAGATACGCAGTATTTT; CDR3: CASSFFGASTDTQYF
V: TRBV28; J: TRBJ1-1; length: 15; size: many; D: NA; DNA: TGTGCCAGCAGCCTAAACCGGGAGGCAGGCACTGAAGCTTTCTTT; CDR3: CASSLNREAGTEAFF
V: TRBV10-3; J: TRBJ2-3; length: 18; size: few; D: NA; DNA: TGTGCCATCAGTGACCGCTCGGCAGACGGGACTAGCACAGATACGCAGTATTTT; CDR3: CAISDRSADGTSTDTQYF
V: TRBV29-1; J: TRBJ1-2; length: 16; size: many; D: TRBD1; DNA: TGCAGCGTTACTACCTTGGGCAGGGGGCAAGACTATGGCTACACCTTC; CDR3: CSVTTLGRGQDYGYTF
V: TRBV5-1; J: TRBJ1-4; length: 16; size: many; D: TRBD1; DNA: TGCGCCAGCAGCTGGGGGGACAGGAATTCTAATGAAAAACTGTTTTTT; CDR3: CASSWGDRNSNEKLFF
V: TRBV6-5; J: TRBJ2-6; length: 14; size: many; D: NA; DNA: TGTGCCAGCAGTCTGGAGTCTGGGGCCAACGTCCTGACTTTC; CDR3: CASSLESGANVLTF
V: TRBV10-2; J: TRBJ2-2; length: 15; size: many; D: TRBD1; DNA: TGCGCCAGCCGACAGGGGGCCAGAGGCACCGGGGAGCTGTTTTTT; CDR3: CASRQGARGTGELFF
V: TRBV6-5; J: TRBJ2-2; length: 13; size: many; D: NA; DNA: TGTGCCAGCAGTTACTCGCGGGGCCGGGAGCTGTTTTTT; CDR3: CASSYSRGRELFF
V: TRBV5-5; J: TRBJ2-1; length: 14; size: NA; D: NA; DNA: TGTGCCAGCGCGTCCCCAGGAGGAGGCGATGAGCAGTTCTTC; CDR3: CASASPGGGDEQFF
V: TRBV10-3; J: TRBJ2-7; length: 15; size: many; D: TRBD2; DNA: TGTGCCATCGGGTTAGCGGGAGGGCCTGGTTACGAGCAGTACTTC; CDR3: CAIGLAGGPGYEQYF
V: TRBV29-1; J: TRBJ1-1; length: 11; size: many; D: NA; DNA: TGCAGCGTTGAGGCGAACACTGAAGCTTTCTTT; CDR3: CSVEANTEAFF
V: TRBV5-1; J: TRBJ2-1; length: 16; size: many; D: NA; DNA: TGCGCCAGCAGCTCAAGACTGAAGAGCTCCTACAATGAGCAGTTCTTC; CDR3: CASSSRLKSSYNEQFF
V: TRBV28; J: TRBJ2-7; length: 14; size: many; D: NA; DNA: TGTGCCAGCAGCCTCGGGCCTCCCTCCTACGAGCAGTACTTC; CDR3: CASSLGPPSYEQYF
V: TRBV29-1; J: TRBJ1-5; length: 13; size: many; D: NA; DNA: TGCAGCGTTGTCGGAGATAGCAATCAGCCCCAGCATTTT; CDR3: CSVVGDSNQPQHF
V: TRBV27; J: TRBJ2-7; length: 16; size: NA; D: NA; DNA: TGTGCCAGCGCGGCCCTGCTCGGGTCCGGCTCCTACGAGCAGTACTTC; CDR3: CASAALLGSGSYEQYF
V: TRBV7-2; J: TRBJ2-1; length: 12; size: NA; D: TRBD1; DNA: TGTGCCAGCAGCTTCCGGGACAGGTCACAGTTCTTC; CDR3: CASSFRDRSQFF
V: TRBV2; J: TRBJ1-1; length: 14; size: many; D: TRBD1; DNA: TGTGCCAGATACAACGGACAGGGGTATACTGAAGCTTTCTTT; CDR3: CARYNGQGYTEAFF
V: TRBV11-1; J: TRBJ2-3; length: 15; size: many; D: NA; DNA: TGTGCCAGCAGCTTAGCCGTGTGGGCCACAGATACGCAGTATTTT; CDR3: CASSLAVWATDTQYF
V: TRBV20-1; J: TRBJ1-5; length: 16; size: NA; D: TRBD1; DNA: TGCAGTGCTAGAGACCGGGACAGGCCTCTCAATCAGCCCCAGCATTTT; CDR3: CSARDRDRPLNQPQHF
V: TRBV6-1; J: TRBJ2-5; length: 17; size: many; D: TRBD1; DNA: TGTGCCAGCACCGTTAATCACCTCCAGGGGGTTGAAGAGACCCAGTACTTC; CDR3: CASTVNHLQGVEETQYF
V: TRBV6-5; J: TRBJ1-1; length: 14; size: few; D: NA; DNA: TGTGCCAGCAGTTACTCTCCAGTCTTCACTGAAGCTTTCTTT; CDR3: CASSYSPVFTEAFF
V: TRBV11-1; J: TRBJ2-3; length: 16; size: NA; D: NA; DNA: TGTGCCAGCAGCCCCCGAAAGCTAGGAGGAGGGGATACGCAGTATTTT; CDR3: CASSPRKLGGGDTQYF
V: TRBV27; J: TRBJ1-2; length: 16; size: many; D: NA; DNA: TGTGCCAGCAGCTCTTATAGAGACAAATGGGGGCAGGGCTACACCTTC; CDR3: CASSSYRDKWGQGYTF
V: TRBV7-2; J: TRBJ1-5; length: 16; size: many; D: TRBD1; DNA: TGTGCCAGCAGCTTAGGAACAGGGGTAGGTGGTCAGCCCCAGCATTTT; CDR3: CASSLGTGVGGQPQHF
V: TRBV25-1; J: TRBJ2-7; length: 13; size: NA; D: NA; DNA: TGTGCCAGCAGTTACCTGGGGGCGTACGAGCAGTACTTC; CDR3: CASSYLGAYEQYF
V: TRBV5-1; J: TRBJ1-1; length: 16; size: many; D: TRBD1; DNA: TGCGCCAGCAGTACAGGGGGAAGTACAATGAACACTGAAGCTTTCTTT; CDR3: CASSTGGSTMNTEAFF
V: TRBV28; J: TRBJ1-1; length: 15; size: many; D: NA; DNA: TGTGCCAGCAGTTTAGGGGGGGCAGGCCGCACTGAAGCTTTCTTT; CDR3: CASSLGGAGRTEAFF
V: TRBV7-9; J: TRBJ2-5; length: 15; size: NA; D: NA; DNA: TGTGCCAGCAGCCCGAGATCTCTAGGGCGAGAGACCCAGTACTTC; CDR3: CASSPRSLGRETQYF
V: TRBV7-9; J: TRBJ1-1; length: 15; size: few; D: TRBD1; DNA: TGTGCCAGCAGCTTAGGACAGGGATATTGGACTGAAGCTTTCTTT; CDR3: CASSLGQGYWTEAFF
V: TRBV29-1; J: TRBJ2-5; length: 12; size: NA; D: NA; DNA: TGCAGCGCCTCCGCGGGCCAAGAGACCCAGTACTTC; CDR3: CSASAGQETQYF
V: TRBV12-3/TRBV12-4; J: TRBJ1-1; length: 12; size: many; D: NA; DNA: TGTGCCAGCAGTTTCGAGGGCATTGAAGCTTTCTTT; CDR3: CASSFEGIEAFF
V: TRBV13; J: TRBJ2-3; length: 14; size: NA; D: NA; DNA: TGTGCCAGCAGCTTGTCGGGAGAACTAGATACGCAGTATTTT; CDR3: CASSLSGELDTQYF
V: TRBV2; J: TRBJ2-3; length: 13; size: many; D: TRBD2; DNA: TGTGCCAGCAGTTTTGGGAGGGCAAATACGCAGTATTTT; CDR3: CASSFGRANTQYF
V: TRBV27; J: TRBJ2-7; length: 15; size: many; D: TRBD1; DNA: TGTGCCAGCAGTTTGGCGCCGGGACAGTCCTACGAGCAGTACTTC; CDR3: CASSLAPGQSYEQYF
V: TRBV12-3/TRBV12-4; J: TRBJ1-5; length: 14; size: few; D: NA; DNA: TGTGCCAGCAGAATAGGACAGAACAATCAGCCCCAGCATTTT; CDR3: CASRIGQNNQPQHF